The present T cell receptor (beta chain) was sequenced within a study of T-cell memory formation after mild COVID-19. Looking at the study overall: The study found TCR clusters largely donor specific. General study findings and limits: Clones contracting across day 15 to 85 had a balanced CD4/CD8 profile; later expanding clones leaned CD4+. Most CD4+ clones that shrank were in CM and EM, while CD8+ ones turned up in EMRA.

This clonotype was counted between two and nine times. Antigen unknown. One entry per CDR3 protein, called by TCRdb with MiXCR from the 5' RACE reads. The profile shows roughly 80,000 distinct CDR3 sequences, roughly 14% of them singletons. Germline CDR1 and CDR2: LGHNA and YSLEER. CDR3 size: 17 residues. The V end was cut by 0 bases, the J end by 0 bases, with 14 bases between. Sequencing used PBMCs or a T cell subset sorted from them (not recorded which). The receptor comes from an adult woman who had mild COVID-19 (a few samples of this study predate the infection). Cell type and time point are not known. This rearrangement joins TRBV4-3 to TRBJ2-5; tentatively, D is TRBD1 (6 bases). The CDR3 sequence: CASSQDLGTRDQETQYF. The CDR3 DNA is TGCGCCAGCAGCCAAGATCTCGGGACACGAGACCAAGAGACCCAGTACTTC.